This T cell receptor beta chain was identified during a study of T cells in Graves' hyperthyroidism and ophthalmopathy. Study observations and caveats: Most expanded thyroid clonotypes above 0.001 recurred in blood.

This clonotype occurred a few times. Its specificity is not known. Amplification of TCR beta CDR3 regions used RNA as the template. A set of HTBI primers served as the primers for a first-round RT-PCR of the TCR CDR3. TCRdb ran MiXCR on the multiplex PCR reads and lists one entry per CDR3 protein. The sample contains around 580,000 distinct CDR3 sequences, over 15% of which appear only once. The sequence came from a woman younger than 35 with Graves' hyperthyroidism. The sequenced sample was blood.

The CDR3 here is CASSLDGVGPGELFF. DNA of the CDR3: TGTGCCAGCAGCTTAGATGGGGTCGGTCCCGGGGAGCTGTTTTTT. The V call is TRBV11-2, the J call TRBJ2-2; D is uncertain. Germline V lookup: CDR1 SGHAT, CDR2 FQNNGV. The CDR3 loop spans 15 amino acids. V was pared by 0 bases and J by 6 bases, with 11 bases between. The entire variable domain, with the rest obtained from reference TRBV11-2 and TRBJ2-2, is as follows: EAGVAQSPRYKIIEKRQSVAFWCNPISGHATLYWYQQILGQGPKLLIQFQNNGVVDDSQLPKDRFSAERLKGVDSTLKIQPAKLEDSAVYLCASSLDGVGPGELFFGEGSRLTVL.